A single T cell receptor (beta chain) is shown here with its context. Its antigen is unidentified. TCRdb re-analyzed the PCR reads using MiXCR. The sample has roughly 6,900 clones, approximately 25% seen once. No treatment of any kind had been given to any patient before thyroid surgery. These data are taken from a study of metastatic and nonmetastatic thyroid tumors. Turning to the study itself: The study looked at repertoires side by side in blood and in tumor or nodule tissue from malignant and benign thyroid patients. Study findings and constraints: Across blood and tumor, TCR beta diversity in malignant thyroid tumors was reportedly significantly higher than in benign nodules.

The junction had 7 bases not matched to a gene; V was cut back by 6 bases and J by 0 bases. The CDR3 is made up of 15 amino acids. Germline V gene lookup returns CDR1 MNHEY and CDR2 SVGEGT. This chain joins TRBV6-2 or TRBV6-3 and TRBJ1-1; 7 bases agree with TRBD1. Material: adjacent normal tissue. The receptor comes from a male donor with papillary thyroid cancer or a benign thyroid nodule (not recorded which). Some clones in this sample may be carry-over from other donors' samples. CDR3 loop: CASSLKGALNTEAFF. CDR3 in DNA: TGTGCCAGCAGCTTAAAGGGGGCGTTGAACACTGAAGCTTTCTTT.